What follows are 25 T cell receptor beta chains derived from one specimen sequenced in a study of T cells in Graves' hyperthyroidism and ophthalmopathy. Researchers took RNA transcripts and amplified the TCR beta CDR3 regions from them. TCR CDR3 underwent first-round RT-PCR with the HTBI primer set. TCRdb analysed the multiplex PCR reads with MiXCR anew, one entry per CDR3 protein. The sample includes hundreds of thousands of distinct CDR3 sequences, over 15% of them seen just once. The sequenced sample was blood. These receptors all stem from a woman under 30 with Graves' hyperthyroidism.

This clonotype showed up just a few times. The chain carries TRBV28 and TRBJ2-7, with D perhaps given as TRBD1 or TRBD2 (7 bases each). The CDR3 runs to 12 residues. Per the germline V gene, CDR1 is MDHEN and CDR2 is SYDVKM. Trimming removed 10 bases at V and 2 bases at J, with 12 bases between. The CDR3 DNA sequence: TGTGCCACAGGGGGGGCCCCCTACGAGCAGTACTTC. Protein: CATGGAPYEQYF.

This clonotype was counted only a few times. V and J are TRBV18 and TRBJ2-5; a weak D match, TRBD2 (6 bases). The CDR3 has 17 residues. Trimming took off 4 bases at V and 7 bases at J, with 25 bases between the two ends. From germline, CDR1 is KGHSH and CDR2 LQKENI. The CDR3 loop is CASSLTSGTHPVVTQYF. The CDR3 DNA is TGTGCCAGCTCACTAACGTCCGGGACTCACCCGGTGGTGACCCAGTACTTC.

This clonotype was found many times. The genes are TRBV20-1 and TRBJ1-2; D gene unclear. Germline CDR1 and CDR2: DFQATT and SNEGSKA (reference sequence). The CDR3 is 13 amino acids. Deletions cut 0 bases from V and 6 bases from J, with 11 bases between. Written as DNA, the CDR3 is TGCAGTGCTAGAGATCGGGGTTTAGATGGCTACACCTTC. It codes for CSARDRGLDGYTF.

There are a few counts of this clonotype. This chain uses TRBV6-5 with TRBJ1-5; 8 bases align to TRBD1. Trimming at V came to 2 bases and at J to 3 bases, leaving 3 bases not matched to a gene. The CDR3 covers 15 residues. Germline assignment: CDR1 MNHEY and CDR2 SVGAGI. CDR3 residues: CASSYLDRANQPQHF. The CDR3 DNA reads as TGTGCCAGCAGTTACCTGGACAGGGCCAATCAGCCCCAGCATTTT.

The chain employs TRBV12-3 or TRBV12-4 and TRBJ2-7; TRBD1 is a possible D gene (6 bases). The CDR3 sequence is 13 residues long. The V gene lost 2 bases and the J gene lost 5 bases, with 10 bases spanning the gap. In DNA form, the CDR3 reads TGTGCCAGCAGTTTACAGGGGCCCCACGAGCAGTACTTC. It yields the protein CASSLQGPHEQYF.

This clonotype was found a few times. CDR3 protein: CASSPQTNTGELFF. The CDR3 DNA reads as TGCGCCAGCAGCCCCCAGACGAACACCGGGGAGCTGTTTTTT. The chain couples TRBV5-1 to TRBJ2-2; D is undetermined. V dropped 4 bases and J dropped 0 bases, with 7 bases sitting between them. Germline-derived CDR1 and CDR2 are SGHRS and YFSETQ. The CDR3 contains 14 residues.

This clonotype was counted at least ten times. The chain carries TRBV6-1 and TRBJ2-7; D ambiguous. Germline lookup yields CDR1 MNHNS and CDR2 SASEGT. The CDR3 sequence is 16 residues long. V lost 5 bases, J lost 2 bases, and 19 bases lay in between. The CDR3 reads CASSPLPGRSTYEQYF. The CDR3 nucleotides read TGTGCCAGCAGTCCACTGCCGGGCCGGAGTACCTACGAGCAGTACTTC.

The gene calls are TRBV20-1 and TRBJ1-4, with TRBD1 as a possible D gene (5 bases). This CDR3 region has 13 residues. Germline CDR1 and CDR2: DFQATT and SNEGSKA (reference sequence). Trimming cost V 3 bases and J 3 bases, with 8 bases left between them. The DNA of the CDR3 is TGCAGTGCTAGCAGGGCGGCTAATGAAAAACTGTTTTTT. Translation gives CSASRAANEKLFF.

This clonotype was seen many times. The rearrangement joins TRBV11-2 to TRBJ1-5, with 8 positions matching TRBD1. J lost 7 bases, V lost 6 bases, and 14 bases had no gene match. This CDR3 has 16 residues. Germline-derived CDR1 and CDR2 are SGHAT and FQNNGV. The CDR3 loop reads CASSSGQGGWRQPQHF. The CDR3 coding sequence is TGTGCCAGCAGTTCCGGACAGGGAGGTTGGAGGCAGCCCCAGCATTTT.

This clonotype was observed at least ten times. This sequence joins TRBV20-1 and TRBJ1-5, with 7 bases identical to TRBD1. The germline V gene has CDR1 DFQATT and CDR2 SNEGSKA (reference sequence). Trimming at V came to 5 bases and at J to 7 bases, leaving 8 bases not matched to a gene. The CDR3 has 13 residues. Here the CDR3 DNA reads TGCAGTGCTTCAGACAGGGAACGCCAGCCCCAGCATTTT. Translated: CSASDRERQPQHF.

This clonotype was counted many times. This rearrangement joins TRBV2 to TRBJ2-3; D is possibly TRBD2 (5 bases). Germline lookup yields CDR1 SNHLY and CDR2 FYNNEI. The CDR3 spans 17 residues. CDR3 bases: TGTGACTCCTTGCCGTCGTGGATGCGGGCTAGCACAGATACGCAGTATTTT. Translated: CDSLPSWMRASTDTQYF.

This sequence joins TRBV7-2 and TRBJ1-4; D may be TRBD1 (5 bases). CDR3 length equals 18 residues. Trimming took off 1 base at V and 10 bases at J, with 25 bases between the two ends. Germline V lookup: CDR1 SGHTA, CDR2 FQGNSA. This chain's CDR3 is CASSLGTSRRGRTAKLFF. The CDR3 DNA reads TGTGCCAGCAGCTTAGGGACATCCCGACGGGGAAGGACCGCAAAACTGTTTTTT.

This clonotype was recorded at least ten times. The gene calls are TRBV10-3 and TRBJ1-1; D is possibly TRBD1 (6 bases). The CDR3 totals 14 residues. Trimming stripped 4 bases from V and 5 bases from J, with 14 bases between. Looked up from germline, CDR1 is ENHRY and CDR2 is SYGVKD. The CDR3: CAISAIGQLTEAFF. The CDR3 coding sequence is TGTGCCATCAGTGCGATAGGACAGCTAACTGAAGCTTTCTTT.

V and J are TRBV25-1 and TRBJ2-3; 8 bases agree with TRBD2. CDR1 and CDR2 from the germline V gene are MGHDK and SYGVNS. This CDR3 is 17 amino acids long. V dropped 6 bases and J dropped 1; count of bases not matched to a gene: 12. This CDR3 reads CASRESVTSGRTDTQYF. DNA for the CDR3: TGTGCCAGCAGGGAGAGTGTTACTAGCGGACGCACAGATACGCAGTATTTT. The full variable domain, in which reference TRBV25-1 and TRBJ2-3 provide the parts outside the CDR3, is EADIYQTPRYLVIGTGKKITLECSQTMGHDKMYWYQQDPGMELHLIHYSYGVNSTEKGDLSSESTVSRIRTEHFPLTLESARPSHTSQYLCASRESVTSGRTDTQYFGPGTRLTVL.

This clonotype was detected many times. The chain links TRBV6-1 to TRBJ1-2, with TRBD1 matching 12 bases. The CDR3 runs to 16 residues. Looked up from germline, CDR1 is MNHNS and CDR2 is SASEGT. The V gene end was trimmed by 6 bases and the J gene end by 8 bases; junction bases not matched to a gene: 13. For the CDR3, the DNA is TGTGCCAGCAGCCAAAACCGGGACAGGGGGCGCGGGGGCTACACCTTC. Protein: CASSQNRDRGRGGYTF.

The chain has TRBV5-1 and TRBJ2-7; TRBD1 matches 10 bases. The CDR3 extends over 15 amino acids. Germline V gene sequence: CDR1 SGHRS, CDR2 YFSETQ. The ends lost 1 base at V and 2 bases at J; junction bases unmatched: 3. In DNA, the CDR3 is TGCGCCAGCAGCTTGCAAGGACAGGGGGCCTACGAGCAGTACTTC. This gives the protein CASSLQGQGAYEQYF.

This clonotype was seen a few times. CDR3 DNA sequence: TGTGCCAGCAGTTACTCCAGGGGGTCTGGGGCCAACGTCCTGACTTTC. It yields the protein CASSYSRGSGANVLTF. This chain uses TRBV6-5 with TRBJ2-6, with 7 bases aligning to TRBD1. Germline CDR1 and CDR2: MNHEY and SVGAGI. This CDR3 region has 16 residues. The J segment lost 1 base and the V segment lost 0 bases, leaving 0 bases of the junction unmatched.

This clonotype came up many times. The chain employs TRBV6-2 or TRBV6-3 and TRBJ2-7, with D tentatively TRBD1 (6 bases). The CDR3 length is 16 residues. Per the germline V gene, CDR1 is MNHEY and CDR2 is SVGEGT. V was trimmed by 0 bases and J by 0 bases, leaving 12 bases between them. As DNA, the CDR3 is TGTGCCAGCAGTTACTCGACCGGGACAAGCTCCTACGAGCAGTACTTC. Protein product: CASSYSTGTSSYEQYF.

The chain links TRBV12-3 or TRBV12-4 to TRBJ2-4, with TRBD2 matching 8 bases. The CDR3 has 15 residues. J lost 6 bases, V lost 6 bases, and 10 bases had no gene match. This CDR3 is CASSGGVSLGNIQYF. CDR3 nucleotide sequence: TGTGCCAGCAGCGGGGGGGTCTCGTTGGGAAACATTCAGTACTTC.

This clonotype was detected ten times or more. V is TRBV24-1 and J is TRBJ2-5; maybe TRBD1 (5 bases). There are 16 residues in the CDR3. Germline values: CDR1 KGHDR, CDR2 SFDVKD. V was trimmed by 3 bases and J by 4 bases, leaving 17 bases between them. The CDR3 here is CATSDNWNRWGETQYF. CDR3 DNA: TGTGCCACCAGTGATAATTGGAACAGGTGGGGAGAGACCCAGTACTTC.

V is TRBV19 and J is TRBJ2-6; D gene ambiguous. CDR3 length equals 17 residues. The V end lost 2 bases, the J end lost 0 bases, and 11 bases lay between the germline ends. Germline V gene sequence: CDR1 LNHDA, CDR2 SQIVND (reference sequence). CDR3 in amino acids: CASSISVANSGANVLTF. The CDR3 DNA is TGTGCCAGTAGTATATCGGTAGCCAACTCTGGGGCCAACGTCCTGACTTTC.

This clonotype was counted ten times or more. This chain joins TRBV15 and TRBJ2-3; a weak D match, TRBD2 (6 bases). Between the trimmed V and J ends, which lost 4 bases and 2 bases, there was a span of 16 bases. CDR1 LNHNV and CDR2 YYDKDF come from the germline V gene (reference sequence). There are 16 residues in the CDR3. Here the CDR3 DNA reads TGTGCCACCAGCACGGGGAGTAGCGGACTCACAGATACGCAGTATTTT. Its protein is CATSTGSSGLTDTQYF.

This clonotype has ten or more counts. The rearrangement joins TRBV11-2 to TRBJ2-3; the match to TRBD1 covers 11 bases. The CDR3 length is 16 residues. CDR1 and CDR2 from the germline V gene are SGHAT and FQNNGV. V was clipped by 5 bases and J by 2 bases; unmatched bases: 6. CDR3 coding DNA: TGTGCCAGCAGCGGACAGGGGGCTGCAATCACAGATACGCAGTATTTT. Its translation is CASSGQGAAITDTQYF. Full variable domain (remainder filled in from reference TRBV11-2 and TRBJ2-3): EAGVAQSPRYKIIEKRQSVAFWCNPISGHATLYWYQQILGQGPKLLIQFQNNGVVDDSQLPKDRFSAERLKGVDSTLKIQPAKLEDSAVYLCASSGQGAAITDTQYFGPGTRLTVL.

This clonotype appeared a few times. CDR3 in amino acids: CASSYPPRLAGRQTQYF. CDR3 in DNA: TGTGCCAGCAGTTACCCACCCAGACTAGCGGGCAGACAGACCCAGTACTTC. The rearrangement joins TRBV6-2 or TRBV6-3 to TRBJ2-5; 10 bases line up with TRBD2. CDR1 is MNHEY, CDR2 SVGEGT, per germline. The CDR3 runs 17 residues. Losses at the gene ends were 2 bases for V and 6 bases for J; bases not matched to a gene: 12.

The CDR3 bases are TGTGCCAGCTCCCCTAAGACAGGGCCAGGAAACACCATATATTTT. This encodes CASSPKTGPGNTIYF. The rearrangement links TRBV6-1 to TRBJ1-3, with TRBD1 matching over 7 bases. Germline-derived CDR1 and CDR2 are MNHNS and SASEGT. The CDR3 length is 15 residues. The V and J ends lost 8 bases and 4 bases, in that order; junction bases with no gene match: 11.